Below are 3 T cell receptor beta chains sequenced from a single sample in a study of T cell responses to AZD1222 COVID-19 vaccine. Profiling relied on immunoSEQ multiplex PCR, and the TCRdb table lists in-frame clones only, not all of them. The sample holds some 64,000 clones, 76% seen once. Here the sequenced sample was peripheral blood, taken on day 0 of AZD1222 vaccination. Source of these receptors: an adult in good health.

This clone came up once. The J gene is TRBJ1-2, the V gene TRBV18; the match to TRBD1 covers 8 bases. CDR1 is KGHSH, CDR2 LQKENI, per germline. J gave up 3 bases and V 3 bases, and 0 bases lay outside the gene matches. The CDR3 spans 13 residues. Here the CDR3 reads CASSPGQDYGYTF. The CDR3 DNA reads TGTGCCAGCTCACCGGGACAGGACTATGGCTACACCTTC.

This chain joins TRBV9 and TRBJ1-2; 7 bases line up with TRBD1. This CDR3 is built from 13 residues. Germline V CDR1 and CDR2: SGDLS, YYNGEE. V lost 2 bases to trimming and J lost 6 bases; unmatched junction nucleotides: 4. This CDR3 reads CASSVDRENGYTF. CDR3 nucleotide sequence: TGTGCCAGCAGCGTCGACAGGGAAAATGGCTACACCTTC.

This clone was found a few times. This rearrangement joins TRBV6-6 to TRBJ1-2, with 8 bases identical to TRBD1. Germline V gene lookup returns CDR1 MNHNY and CDR2 SVGAGI (reference sequence). This CDR3 is 14 amino acids long. V gave up 5 bases and J gave up 4 bases; unmatched junction bases: 6. CDR3 amino acids: CASSPPGGSYGYTF. CDR3 DNA: TGTGCCAGCAGTCCCCCAGGGGGCAGCTATGGCTACACCTTC.